The rows below give T cell receptor beta chains drawn from one sample of a study of T cell changes during pregnancy in multiple sclerosis. The data were produced by immunoSEQ multiplex PCR, yet TCRdb's version contains in-frame clones alone and is incomplete. Among 55,000 to 85,000 clones, around 94% were seen once, and the ten largest hold about 0.5%. The starting material was peripheral blood, obtained in the third trimester of pregnancy. The source is a female donor with multiple sclerosis, enrolled in a pregnancy study. Each CDR3 is given with its conserved first and last residue. The D gene is left open where the match is weak. Where a row states a size, it is once, few, many or the class of an expanded clone; other rows omit it.

J gene,clone size,D gene,V gene,CDR3 DNA,CDR3 protein
TRBJ1-1,.,TRBD1,TRBV6-5,TGTGCCAGCAGTTACGGGACAGGTAAAGCTTTCTTT,CASSYGTGKAFF
TRBJ2-3,.,.,TRBV5-6,TGTGCCAGCAGCTTTGGGGGGAATTCGCAGTATTTT,CASSFGGNSQYF
TRBJ2-7,once,.,TRBV6-6,TGTGCCAGCAGTTCGGACAGCTCCTACGAGCAGTACTTC,CASSSDSSYEQYF
TRBJ1-2,.,.,TRBV6-4,TGTGCCAGCAGGGACCTGGCGGGCGCATCTGGCTACACCTTC,CASRDLAGASGYTF
TRBJ2-7,.,TRBD1,TRBV7-3,TGTGCCAGCAGCCCCGGACAGGGTCAGGAGCAGTACTTC,CASSPGQGQEQYF
TRBJ2-6,once,.,TRBV7-2,TGTGCCAGCAGCTTTGGCAGAACCCCTGGGGCCAACGTCCTGACTTTC,CASSFGRTPGANVLTF
TRBJ2-6,.,.,TRBV11-1,TGTGCCAGCAGCTCCGGGTCAGCCTCTGGGGCCAACGTCCTGACTTTC,CASSSGSASGANVLTF
TRBJ2-7,.,.,TRBV6-5,TGTGCCAGCACCTCCTTACAGGGTAGCTCCTACGAGCAGTACTTC,CASTSLQGSSYEQYF
TRBJ1-5,once,.,TRBV19,TGTGCCAGTAGTATGGGTCAAGGGGAAGAGCCCCAGCATTTT,CASSMGQGEEPQHF
TRBJ2-1,.,TRBD2,TRBV7-3,TGTGCCAGCAGCTTAACGGCTAGCGGGGGGCCCAATGAGCAGTTCTTC,CASSLTASGGPNEQFF
TRBJ2-7,.,TRBD1,TRBV10-3,TGTGCCATCAGTGGGGACAGTAAATACGAGCAGTACTTC,CAISGDSKYEQYF
TRBJ1-1,.,.,TRBV2,TGTGCCAGCAAGCGGGACAACACTGAAGCTTTCTTT,CASKRDNTEAFF